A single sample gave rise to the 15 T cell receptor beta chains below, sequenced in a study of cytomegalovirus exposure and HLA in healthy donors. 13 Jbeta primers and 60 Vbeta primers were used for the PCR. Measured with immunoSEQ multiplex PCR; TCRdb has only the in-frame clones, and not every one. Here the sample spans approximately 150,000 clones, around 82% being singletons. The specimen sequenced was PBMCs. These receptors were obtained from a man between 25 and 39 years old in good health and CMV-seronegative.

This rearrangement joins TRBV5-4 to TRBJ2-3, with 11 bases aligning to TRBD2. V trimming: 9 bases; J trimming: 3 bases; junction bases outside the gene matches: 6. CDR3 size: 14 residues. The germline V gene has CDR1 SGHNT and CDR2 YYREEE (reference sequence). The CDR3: CATTLAGVTDTQYF. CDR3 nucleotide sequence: TGTGCCACCACACTAGCGGGAGTGACAGATACGCAGTATTTT. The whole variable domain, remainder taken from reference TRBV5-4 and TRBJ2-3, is ETGVTQSPTHLIKTRGQQVTLRCSSQSGHNTVSWYQQALGQGPQFIFQYYREEENGRGNFPPRFSGLQFPNYSSELNVNALELDDSALYLCATTLAGVTDTQYFGPGTRLTVL.

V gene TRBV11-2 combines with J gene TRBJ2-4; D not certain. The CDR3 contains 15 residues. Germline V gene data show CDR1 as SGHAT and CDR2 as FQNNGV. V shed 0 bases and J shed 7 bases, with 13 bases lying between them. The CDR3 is CASSLEPTSGNIQYF. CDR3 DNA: TGTGCCAGCAGCTTAGAGCCCACCTCGGGTAACATTCAGTACTTC.

Here the CDR3 reads CASSIFQGGYEQYF. The CDR3 nucleotides are TGTGCCAGTAGTATTTTTCAGGGAGGCTACGAGCAGTACTTC. The genes are TRBV19 and TRBJ2-7; the D gene is possibly TRBD2 (6 bases). The V gene lost 3 bases and the J gene lost 3 bases, with 12 bases spanning the gap. The CDR3 consists of 14 residues. The germline gives CDR1 LNHDA, CDR2 SQIVND (reference sequence).

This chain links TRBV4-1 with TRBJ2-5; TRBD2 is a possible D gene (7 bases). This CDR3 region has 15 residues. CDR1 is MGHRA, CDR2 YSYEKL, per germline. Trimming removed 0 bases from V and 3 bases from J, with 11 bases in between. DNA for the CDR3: TGCGCCAGCAGCCAAGACGGGGGGCCCGAAGAGACCCAGTACTTC. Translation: CASSQDGGPEETQYF.

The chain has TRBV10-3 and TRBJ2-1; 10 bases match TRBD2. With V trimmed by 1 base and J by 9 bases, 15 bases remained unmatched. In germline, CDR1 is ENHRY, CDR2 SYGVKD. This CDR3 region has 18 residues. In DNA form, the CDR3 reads TGTGCCATCAGTGAGTACCCTAGCGGGAGAGGAGGGAAGGGTGAGCAGTTCTTC. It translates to CAISEYPSGRGGKGEQFF.

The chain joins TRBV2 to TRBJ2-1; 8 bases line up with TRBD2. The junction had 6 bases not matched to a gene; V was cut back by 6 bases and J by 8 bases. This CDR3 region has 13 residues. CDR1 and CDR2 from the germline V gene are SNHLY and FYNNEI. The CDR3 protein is CASRTPGLDEQFF. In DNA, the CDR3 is TGTGCCAGCAGGACTCCGGGACTAGATGAGCAGTTCTTC.

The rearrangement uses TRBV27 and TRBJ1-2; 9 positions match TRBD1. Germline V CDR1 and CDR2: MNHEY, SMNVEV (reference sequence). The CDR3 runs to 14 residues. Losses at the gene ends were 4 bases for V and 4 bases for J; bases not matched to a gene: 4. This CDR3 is CASSWTGELYGYTF. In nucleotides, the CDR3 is TGTGCCAGCAGTTGGACAGGGGAACTCTATGGCTACACCTTC.

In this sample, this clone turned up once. The DNA of the CDR3 is TGTGCCAGCAGCCAATCGGGACAGGGGCAAACAGATACGCAGTATTTT. Amino acids: CASSQSGQGQTDTQYF. This chain links TRBV16 with TRBJ2-3; 10 nucleotides align to TRBD1. With 0 bases clipped from V and 3 bases from J, the junction kept 3 bases outside the gene matches. The germline gives CDR1 KGHSY, CDR2 FQNENV. This CDR3 has 16 residues.

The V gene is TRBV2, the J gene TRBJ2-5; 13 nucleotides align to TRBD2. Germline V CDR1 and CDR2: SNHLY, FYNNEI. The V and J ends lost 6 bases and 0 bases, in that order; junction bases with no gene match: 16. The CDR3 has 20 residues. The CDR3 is CASRGPGLAGRGVYQETQYF. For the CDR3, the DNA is TGTGCCAGCAGGGGTCCGGGACTAGCGGGACGGGGAGTGTACCAAGAGACCCAGTACTTC.

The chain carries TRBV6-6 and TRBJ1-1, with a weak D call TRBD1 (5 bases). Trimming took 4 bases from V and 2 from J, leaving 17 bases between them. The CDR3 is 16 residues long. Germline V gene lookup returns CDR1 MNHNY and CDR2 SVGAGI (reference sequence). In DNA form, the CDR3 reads TGTGCCAGCAGTTTCTTCCTCGGGGGGATTAACACTGAAGCTTTCTTT. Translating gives CASSFFLGGINTEAFF.

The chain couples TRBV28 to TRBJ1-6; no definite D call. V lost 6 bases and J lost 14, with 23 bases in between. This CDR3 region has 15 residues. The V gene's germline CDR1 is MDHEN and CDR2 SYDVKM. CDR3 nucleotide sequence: TGTGCCAGCAGAGGTAGTAGGGAGCTTTGGCGGGCCCTCCACTTT. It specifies CASRGSRELWRALHF.

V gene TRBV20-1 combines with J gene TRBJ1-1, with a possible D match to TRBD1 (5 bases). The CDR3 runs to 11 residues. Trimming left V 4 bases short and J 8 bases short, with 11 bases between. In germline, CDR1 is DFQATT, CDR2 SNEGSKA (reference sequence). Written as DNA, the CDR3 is TGCAGTGCTAATCCCGACAGAGAAGCTTTCTTT. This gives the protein CSANPDREAFF.

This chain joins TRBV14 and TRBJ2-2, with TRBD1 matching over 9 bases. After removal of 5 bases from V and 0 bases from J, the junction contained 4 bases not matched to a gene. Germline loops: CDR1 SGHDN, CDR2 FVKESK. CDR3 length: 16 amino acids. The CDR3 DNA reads TGTGCCAGCAGCATATGGGACAGGGCGAACACCGGGGAGCTGTTTTTT. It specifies CASSIWDRANTGELFF.

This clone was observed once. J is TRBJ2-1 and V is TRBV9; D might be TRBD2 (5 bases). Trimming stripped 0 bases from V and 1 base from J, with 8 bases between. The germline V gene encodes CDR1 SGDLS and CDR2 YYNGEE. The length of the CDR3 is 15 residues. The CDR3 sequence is CASSVAGISYNEQFF. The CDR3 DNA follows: TGTGCCAGCAGCGTAGCGGGGATTTCCTACAATGAGCAGTTCTTC.

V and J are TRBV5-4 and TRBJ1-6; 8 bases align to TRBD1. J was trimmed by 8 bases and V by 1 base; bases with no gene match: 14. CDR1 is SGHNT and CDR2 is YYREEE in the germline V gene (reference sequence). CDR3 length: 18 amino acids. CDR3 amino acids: CASSLSSRGLFLDSPLHF. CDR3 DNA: TGTGCCAGCAGCTTGAGTAGCAGGGGGCTGTTCTTGGATTCACCCCTCCACTTT.